The clone carrying this T cell receptor beta chain was seen repeatedly, ten times or more. Antigen unknown. The study based diagnoses on clinical symptoms, serum thyroxine and TRAb, thyroid ultrasound and orbital computed tomography. Template material for amplifying TCR beta CDR3 regions consisted of RNA transcripts. During a first-round RT-PCR of the TCR CDR3, the HTBI primer set was used. TCRdb reanalysed the multiplex PCR reads using MiXCR and keeps one entry per CDR3 protein. Of 400,000 to 500,000 distinct CDR3 sequences in the sample, about 13% were seen once. The data originate from a study of T cells in Graves' hyperthyroidism and ophthalmopathy. Overall study results and limits: Onset of ophthalmopathy came a median around 7.1 months after the model predicted it. Blood also held most thyroid clonotypes expanded beyond 0.001.

The sequencing input was blood. The source is a woman in her late teens or twenties with Graves' hyperthyroidism.

CDR3 bases: TGTGCCAGCAGCCTTGGGACAGGGCACAGGACTGACAATGAGCAGTTCTTC. Amino acid sequence: CASSLGTGHRTDNEQFF. The chain couples TRBV2 to TRBJ2-1; TRBD1 aligns across 9 bases. Germline CDR1 SNHLY, CDR2 FYNNEI. The CDR3 totals 17 residues. Trimming took 6 bases from V and 5 from J; bases not matched to a gene: 14.